The text below deals with one TCR beta chain. In the authors' methods: Amplifying reference gene primers gave estimates of nucleated cell counts. Sequenced by immunoSEQ multiplex PCR; TCRdb stores in-frame clones only, minus some. The DNA was the basis for D and trimming; V, J and clone size are from that table. This table has about 73,000 clones, roughly nine tenths appearing once. Germline CDR1 reads MNHEY; CDR2 reads SVGAGI. The CDR3 totals 14 residues. Trimming shortened V by 0 bases and J by 4 bases, and 7 bases separated the two germline ends. This sample is drawn from a study of blood T cell repertoires in COVID-19. Study in general: The United States, Italy and Spain provided the acute and convalescent COVID-19 samples. Sources were T cells, B-cell-depleted T cells, or PBMCs; the material itself was cDNA or gDNA.

The clonotype originates from a man older than 75 with acute or convalescent COVID-19. V usage is TRBV6-5 and J usage is TRBJ1-3; the D is unclear. Sequenced sample: peripheral blood. The CDR3, as DNA: TGTGCCAGCAGTTACTCGAATACAGGAAACACCATATATTTT. Its protein product is CASSYSNTGNTIYF.